The clone carrying this T cell receptor beta chain has more than one count but fewer than ten. The antigen is undetermined. Profiling relied on immunoSEQ multiplex PCR, and the TCRdb table lists in-frame clones only, not all of them. This sample has some 15,000 clones, with over 35% found just once. This record comes from a study of tumor-infiltrating lymphocytes in localized non-small cell lung cancer. Study in general: Patients included smokers and never-smokers with various histologies, some sampled after neoadjuvant chemotherapy.

Study-level findings and limits: Different pieces of the same tissue were used for each assay. Not all patients were TCR sequenced, owing to tissue quantity. Recurrence-free survival showed no association with tumor T-cell fraction.

Trimming removed 3 bases from V and 9 bases from J, with 9 bases in between. CDR1 is DFQATT and CDR2 is SNEGSKA in the germline V gene (reference sequence). This CDR3 region has 11 residues. The origin of this receptor is a human donor with non-small cell lung cancer. The chain carries TRBV20-1 and TRBJ1-5; D call uncertain. Sample: lung tumor tissue. CDR3 sequence reads: CSASGVGPQHF. The CDR3 coding sequence is TGCAGTGCTAGTGGGGTTGGGCCCCAGCATTTT.